This T cell receptor (beta chain) was found in a study of human T cells and chemical hapten exposure (dated by TCRdb to about 2021). For context, the study as a whole: For sensitization, 2% DPC in acetone was applied to a 2 cm by 2 cm area of upper inner arm skin. Weekly therapeutic DPC doses were additionally applied to the scalp of patients throughout the approximately 24-week study period. Patch testing was performed on the upper back with Finn chambers containing 0.01% DPC, and the patch tests were scored after 6 days according to International Contact Dermatitis Research Group standards. Alopecia areata with under or over 50% scalp involvement, alopecia totalis and alopecia universalis were represented in the patient cohort, which was mostly female. The libraries were sequenced as a pool, and the TCR yield per sample differed mostly because of small variations in library volumes within the pool. In alopecia patients, the study followed how the peripheral blood TCR repertoire changed in vivo over primary and secondary sensitization to diphenylcyclopropenone (DPC), a hapten. Blood samples were taken from patients before sensitization (week 0) and at 2, 6 and about 24 weeks after DPC sensitization. For TCR sequencing, blood came from 25 to 35 alopecia patients at anywhere from one to four time points (pre-sensitization, 2, 6 and 24 weeks).

The research as a whole found: After repeated subsampling, changes were observed in the strength of the expansion versus patch-test correlation and in the threshold at which the correlation became significant. Expanded TCRs formed significantly more large CDR3 similarity clusters than pre-sensitization or healthy control sets, consistent with antigen-driven responses. Because every patient had alopecia, a presumed autoimmune disease, the patients' immune response might differ from that of healthy individuals. No change with DPC sensitization was found in the number of TCRs above 1 in 1000 frequency, and no evidence of global repertoire structure alterations was found. A positive correlation was found between the number of PT1 expanded TCRs and patch test score, with significance reached at thresholds 8, 16 and 32 but not 4.

The intended sense of this specimen's time point label: patch test 1, 2 weeks after DPC sensitization. Taken with the paper, the label for treatment or condition translates to: therapeutic diphenylcyclopropenone sensitization with weekly scalp DPC. Blood at each patch-test visit was drawn before the patch test was applied. To be eligible, patients had to be aged 18 to 70, diagnosed with alopecia and judged suitable for DPC therapy, while pregnant patients were excluded. Total RNA was isolated from unfractionated whole blood collected in Tempus Blood RNA tubes. Library prep was done by RACE. The data were produced on a NextSeq 500. During library preparation, unique molecular identifiers were attached to individual cDNA molecules so that TCRs could be counted in a quantitative, reproducible way. Both TCR alpha and TCR beta chains were sequenced from each blood RNA sample. Per the authors' processing: The median number of TCRs per sample was some 100,000, ranging from about 23,224 to 690,600. V, J and CDR3 annotation of the TCR reads was carried out using the Decombinator software suite. Every sample was subsampled to the same number of TCRs (28,000) for the PS versus PT1 abundance plots. TCRs were defined as expanded if absent before sensitization and observed at least eight times at the 2-week time point. TCRdb redid the processing of the public reads, applying fastp at Q25 and MiXCR, and retained in-frame beta chains. For every CDR3 protein sequence, its rows merge into one entry that carries the most common genes and DNA. TCRdb's processing, not the authors' own work, is the source of the V and J calls. This sample is represented by more than 100,000 distinct CDR3 sequences; roughly an eighth of them were singletons. The ten largest clonotypes hold about 0.9% of the sample.

Of note for this clonotype: The specificity of this receptor is unknown. The sample holds no much larger clone one base away, and base qualities are not on file.

The CDR3 covers 13 residues, taking in both the cysteine and the phenylalanine. CDR3 DNA only is kept here, 39 bases in frame from base 1. The trim is 4 bases for V and 7 bases for J, with a gap of 14 bases between the germline ends. Based on the germline V gene (reference sequence), the CDR1 and CDR2 sequences are MNHEY and SMNVEV. Sequenced here: whole blood, sampled in connection with sensitization to the hapten diphenylcyclopropenone (DPC). This chain is built from TRBV27 and TRBJ2-7, with no D gene named confidently. The receptor was isolated from a man aged 18 to 35 with alopecia areata. Some clones in this sample may be carry-over from other donors' samples. DNA sequence: TGTGCCAGCAGTTGGTACACCTTCGGAGAGCAGTACTTC. Its amino acids are CASSWYTFGEQYF.